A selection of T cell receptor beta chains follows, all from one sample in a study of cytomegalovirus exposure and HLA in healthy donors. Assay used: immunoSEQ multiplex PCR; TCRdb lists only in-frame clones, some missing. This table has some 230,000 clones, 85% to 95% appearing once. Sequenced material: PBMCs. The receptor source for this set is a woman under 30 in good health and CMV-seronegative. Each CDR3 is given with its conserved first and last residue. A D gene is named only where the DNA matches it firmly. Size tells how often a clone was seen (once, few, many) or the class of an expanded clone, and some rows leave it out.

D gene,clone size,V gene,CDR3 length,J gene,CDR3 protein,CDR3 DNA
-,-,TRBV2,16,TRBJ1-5,CASSEVAGADNQPQHF,TGTGCCAGCAGTGAGGTGGCGGGGGCCGATAATCAGCCCCAGCATTTT
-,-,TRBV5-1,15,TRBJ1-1,CASSSTGIQNTEAFF,TGCGCCAGCAGCTCAACAGGGATTCAGAACACTGAAGCTTTCTTT
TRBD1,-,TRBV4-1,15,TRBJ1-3,CASKDRGLGGNTIYF,TGCGCCAGCAAGGACAGGGGGCTCGGTGGAAACACCATATATTTT
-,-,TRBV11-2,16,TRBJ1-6,CASSLAVTAPNSPLHF,TGTGCCAGCAGCTTAGCGGTGACAGCGCCTAATTCACCCCTCCACTTT
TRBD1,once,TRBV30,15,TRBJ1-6,CAWVGQATLNSPLHF,TGTGCCTGGGTTGGACAGGCTACTTTGAATTCACCCCTCCACTTT
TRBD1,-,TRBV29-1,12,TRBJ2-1,CSTWTGDNEQFF,TGCAGCACCTGGACAGGGGACAATGAGCAGTTCTTC
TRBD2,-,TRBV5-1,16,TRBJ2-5,CASSPGLADFQETQYF,TGCGCCAGCAGCCCCGGACTAGCGGACTTCCAAGAGACCCAGTACTTC
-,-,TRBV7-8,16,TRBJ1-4,CASSHAAGPTNEKLFF,TGTGCCAGCAGCCACGCCGCAGGCCCAACTAATGAAAAACTGTTTTTT
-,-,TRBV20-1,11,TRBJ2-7,CSATQGYEQYF,TGCAGTGCTACACAGGGCTACGAGCAGTACTTC
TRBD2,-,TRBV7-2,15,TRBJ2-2,CASIPWGGGTGELFF,TGTGCCAGCATCCCCTGGGGGGGAGGGACCGGGGAGCTGTTTTTT
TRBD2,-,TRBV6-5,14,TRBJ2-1,CASSSTSGYNEQFF,TGTGCCAGCAGTTCGACTAGCGGCTACAATGAGCAGTTCTTC
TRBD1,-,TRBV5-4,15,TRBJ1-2,CASSSAETGGYGYTF,TGTGCCAGCAGCTCGGCTGAGACAGGGGGATATGGCTACACCTTC
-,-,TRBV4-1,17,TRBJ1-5,CASSQSPGTISNQPQHF,TGCGCCAGCAGCCAAAGTCCGGGGACTATTAGCAATCAGCCCCAGCATTTT
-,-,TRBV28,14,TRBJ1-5,CASATYRNNQPQHF,TGTGCCAGCGCCACTTACAGGAACAATCAGCCCCAGCATTTT
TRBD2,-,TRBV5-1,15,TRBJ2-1,CASSYLAGVENEQFF,TGCGCCAGCAGCTACCTAGCGGGAGTGGAGAATGAGCAGTTCTTC
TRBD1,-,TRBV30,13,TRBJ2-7,CAWSWTGGHEQYF,TGTGCCTGGAGTTGGACAGGGGGTCACGAGCAGTACTTC
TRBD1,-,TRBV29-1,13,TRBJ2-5,CSVWTGVGETQYF,TGCAGCGTCTGGACAGGGGTTGGGGAGACCCAGTACTTC
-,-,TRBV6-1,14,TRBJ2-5,CASSVRDRGETQYF,TGTGCCAGCAGTGTGCGGGATCGGGGAGAGACCCAGTACTTC
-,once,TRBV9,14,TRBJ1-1,CASSVGQGSAEAFF,TGTGCCAGCAGCGTAGGGCAGGGGAGCGCTGAAGCTTTCTTT
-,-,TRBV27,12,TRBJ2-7,CASSLLGGEQYF,TGTGCCAGCAGTTTATTAGGCGGGGAGCAGTACTTC
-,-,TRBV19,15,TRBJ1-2,CASRIPAAPNYGYTF,TGTGCCAGTAGAATTCCAGCGGCTCCTAACTATGGCTACACCTTC
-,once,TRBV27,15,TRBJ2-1,CASSGTSWGSNEQFF,TGTGCCAGCAGTGGTACTAGCTGGGGCTCGAATGAGCAGTTCTTC
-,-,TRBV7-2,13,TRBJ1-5,CASRIGWNQPQHF,TGTGCCAGCAGGATCGGGTGGAATCAGCCCCAGCATTTT
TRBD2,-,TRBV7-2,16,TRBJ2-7,CASSLVASGSPYEQYF,TGTGCCAGCAGCTTAGTGGCTAGCGGGAGCCCCTACGAGCAGTACTTC
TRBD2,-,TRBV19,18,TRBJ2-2,CASSIPGTSGSATGELFF,TGTGCCAGTAGTATCCCCGGGACTAGCGGGAGCGCGACCGGGGAGCTGTTTTTT
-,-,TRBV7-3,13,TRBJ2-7,CASSTGMGYEQYF,TGTGCCAGCAGCACAGGGATGGGTTACGAGCAGTACTTC
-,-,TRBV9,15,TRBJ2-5,CASSVAGNPQETQYF,TGTGCCAGCAGCGTAGCAGGGAACCCACAAGAGACCCAGTACTTC
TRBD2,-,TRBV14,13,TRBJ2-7,CASSQVGGNEQYF,TGTGCCAGCAGCCAAGTGGGAGGGAATGAGCAGTACTTC
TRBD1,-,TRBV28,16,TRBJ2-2,CASSPETGSNTGELFF,TGTGCCAGCAGTCCCGAGACAGGGTCGAACACCGGGGAGCTGTTTTTT
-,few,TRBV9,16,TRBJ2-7,CASSGRDGPSGYEQYF,TGTGCCAGCAGCGGACGTGACGGTCCTAGTGGCTACGAGCAGTACTTC
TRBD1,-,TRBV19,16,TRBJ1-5,CASSIGDRGHFQPQHF,TGTGCCAGTAGTATAGGAGACAGGGGGCATTTTCAGCCCCAGCATTTT
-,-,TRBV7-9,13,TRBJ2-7,CASSFENSYEQYF,TGTGCCAGCAGCTTTGAGAATTCCTACGAGCAGTACTTC
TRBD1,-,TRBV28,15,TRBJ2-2,CASSLRDRGVGELFF,TGTGCCAGCAGTTTAAGGGACAGGGGGGTTGGGGAGCTGTTTTTT
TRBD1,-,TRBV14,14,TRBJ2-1,CASSSRTGGSEQFF,TGTGCCAGCAGCTCTCGGACAGGGGGCAGTGAGCAGTTCTTC
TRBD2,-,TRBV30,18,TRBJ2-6,CAWSSRLAGRSGANVLTF,TGTGCCTGGAGTTCCCGTCTAGCGGGTCGCTCTGGGGCCAACGTCCTGACTTTC
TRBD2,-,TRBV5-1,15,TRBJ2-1,CASSLVAGAGNEQFF,TGCGCCAGCAGCTTGGTTGCGGGAGCGGGCAATGAGCAGTTCTTC
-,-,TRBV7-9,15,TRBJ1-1,CASSPHGQMNTEAFF,TGTGCCAGCAGCCCACATGGACAGATGAACACTGAAGCTTTCTTT